This T cell receptor beta chain is from a study of blood T cell repertoires in COVID-19. About the research overall: From the United States, Italy and Spain came samples of acute and convalescent COVID-19. The analysed material was cDNA or gDNA that came from T cells, B-cell-depleted T cells, or PBMCs.

Sequencing was performed with immunoSEQ multiplex PCR; in TCRdb, only in-frame clones are kept and a portion is missing. The sample lists about 220,000 clones, 90% occurring once. This CDR3 comprises 12 residues. Per the germline V gene, CDR1 is SGHAT and CDR2 is FQNNGV. The V end lost 7 bases, the J end lost 5 bases, and 12 bases lay between the germline ends. Sequenced material: PBMCs or T cells enriched from blood (not recorded which). This chain uses TRBV11-2 with TRBJ2-7, with a tentative D call TRBD2 (5 bases). The origin of this receptor is a man in his thirties or forties who had been exposed to COVID-19. The CDR3 nucleotides read TGTGCCAGCAAACTAGGGTTCGACGAGCAGTACTTC. Translating gives CASKLGFDEQYF.